The 10 T cell receptor beta chains given below trace back to one sample, sequenced in a study of T cells in Graves' hyperthyroidism and ophthalmopathy. Amplification of TCR beta CDR3 regions was performed using RNA transcripts as template. The HTBI primer set drove a first-round RT-PCR of the TCR CDR3. Via MiXCR, TCRdb re-called the multiplex PCR reads, giving one row per CDR3 protein. The table lists about 350,000 distinct CDR3 sequences, 14% of them singletons. The sequencing input was blood. The receptors originated from a woman younger than 45 with Graves' hyperthyroidism.

This clonotype showed up many times. This chain links TRBV6-1 with TRBJ2-7, with D possibly TRBD1 on 6 matching bases. The CDR3 covers 13 residues. The ends were cut back, 7 bases at V and 8 bases at J, with 18 bases in the middle. Germline CDR1 MNHNS, CDR2 SASEGT. CDR3 DNA sequence: TGTGCCAGCACCGATACCGGGACACAGAAGCAGTACTTC. It yields the protein CASTDTGTQKQYF.

The chain employs TRBV5-8 and TRBJ2-5; 8 bases are shared with TRBD1. This CDR3 has 16 residues. After removal of 4 bases from V and 5 bases from J, the junction contained 13 bases not matched to a gene. The V gene's germline CDR1 is SGHTS and CDR2 YDEGEE. The DNA for the CDR3 is TGTGCCAGCAGCCACCGGGACAGGCCCATTCCGGAGACCCAGTACTTC. This translates into CASSHRDRPIPETQYF.

V gene TRBV20-1 combines with J gene TRBJ1-1; tentatively, D is TRBD1 (6 bases). Germline CDR1 DFQATT, CDR2 SNEGSKA (reference sequence). V lost 6 bases and J lost 0, with 11 bases in between. CDR3 length: 13 residues. The CDR3 is CSAGQTMNTEAFF. CDR3 DNA: TGCAGTGCAGGACAGACCATGAACACTGAAGCTTTCTTT.

This clonotype was counted many times. The chain links TRBV29-1 to TRBJ2-1; D possibly uses TRBD1 or TRBD2 (7 bases each). Germline values: CDR1 SQVTM, CDR2 ANQGSEA. V lost 0 bases to trimming and J lost 0 bases, with 21 bases between them. CDR3 length: 19 amino acids. In DNA, the CDR3 is TGCAGCGTTGAAGATATACGGGGGGCAAGGGACAGCTCCTACAATGAGCAGTTCTTC. Translating gives CSVEDIRGARDSSYNEQFF.

The sample holds many counts of this clonotype. The chain couples TRBV12-3 or TRBV12-4 to TRBJ2-3; D perhaps matches TRBD2 (5 bases). V shed 6 bases and J shed 0 bases, with 16 bases lying between them. The CDR3 runs to 16 residues. The CDR3 is CASRQEVGLSTDTQYF. CDR3 nucleotides: TGTGCCAGCAGGCAGGAGGTTGGTTTAAGCACAGATACGCAGTATTTT.

This clonotype was counted at least ten times. CDR3 bases: TGTGCCTGGAGTGGGTCCCGGGACAGGGAGCAGTACTTC. Translating it yields CAWSGSRDREQYF. The chain employs TRBV30 and TRBJ2-7; TRBD1 agrees at 8 bases. Germline values: CDR1 GTSNPN, CDR2 SVGIG (reference sequence). The CDR3 has 13 amino acids. Trimming at V came to 1 base and at J to 7 bases, leaving 6 bases not matched to a gene.

This clonotype was observed at least ten times. This sequence joins TRBV12-3 or TRBV12-4 and TRBJ2-7, with D maybe TRBD1 (6 bases). The CDR3 covers 13 residues. The V end lost 3 bases, the J end lost 6 bases, and 12 bases lay between the germline ends. The CDR3 protein is CASSFSGEFEQYF. In DNA form, the CDR3 reads TGTGCCAGCAGTTTTTCAGGGGAATTCGAGCAGTACTTC.

This clonotype was counted at least ten times. The chain recombines TRBV10-2 with TRBJ1-2, with D unresolved. The ends were cut back, 0 bases at V and 4 bases at J, with 12 bases in the middle. The CDR3 is 15 amino acids. In germline, CDR1 is WSHSY, CDR2 SAAADI. The CDR3, as DNA: TGCGCCAGCAGTGAGTCGGACGGGGATGGCTATGGCTACACCTTC. As protein: CASSESDGDGYGYTF.

This clonotype was seen ten or more times. The chain recombines TRBV10-3 with TRBJ2-3, with D perhaps given as TRBD1 or TRBD2 (5 bases each). V gave up 6 bases and J gave up 0 bases, with 16 bases separating them. Germline CDR1 and CDR2: ENHRY and SYGVKD. The CDR3 runs to 16 residues. This chain's CDR3 is CAIRGPDTFSTDTQYF. CDR3 DNA: TGTGCCATCAGGGGACCGGACACCTTTAGCACAGATACGCAGTATTTT.

This clonotype came up many times. The chain carries TRBV30 and TRBJ1-5; unclear D gene. This CDR3 has 14 residues. Per the germline V gene, CDR1 is GTSNPN and CDR2 is SVGIG (reference sequence). Trimming removed 0 bases from V and 4 bases from J, with 10 bases in between. The CDR3, as DNA: TGTGCCTGGAGTGTCGGAAGGGTAAATCAGCCCCAGCATTTT. This gives the protein CAWSVGRVNQPQHF. Looking up the rest from reference TRBV30 and TRBJ1-5 gives the full variable domain: SQTIHQWPATLVQPVGSPLSLECTVEGTSNPNLYWYRQAAGRGLQLLFYSVGIGQISSEVPQNLSASRPQDRQFILSSKKLLLSDSGFYLCAWSVGRVNQPQHFGDGTRLSIL.